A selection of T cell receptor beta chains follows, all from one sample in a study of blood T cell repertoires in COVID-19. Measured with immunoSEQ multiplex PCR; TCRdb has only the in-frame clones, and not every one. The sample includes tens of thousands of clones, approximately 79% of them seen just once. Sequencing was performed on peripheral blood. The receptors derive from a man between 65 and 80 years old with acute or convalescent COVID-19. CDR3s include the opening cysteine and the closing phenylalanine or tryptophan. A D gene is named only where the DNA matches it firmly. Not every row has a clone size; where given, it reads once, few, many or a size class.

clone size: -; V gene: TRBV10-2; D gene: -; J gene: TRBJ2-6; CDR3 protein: CASKDSVSGANVLTF; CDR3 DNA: TGCGCCAGCAAGGACTCTGTCTCTGGGGCCAACGTCCTGACTTTC
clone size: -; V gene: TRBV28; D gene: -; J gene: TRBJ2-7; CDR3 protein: CASHDSVGGEQYF; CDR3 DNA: TGTGCCAGCCACGACAGCGTCGGGGGCGAGCAGTACTTC
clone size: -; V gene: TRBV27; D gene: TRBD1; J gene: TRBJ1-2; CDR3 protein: CASSPTGFNYGYTF; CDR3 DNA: TGTGCCAGCAGTCCGACAGGGTTCAACTATGGCTACACCTTC
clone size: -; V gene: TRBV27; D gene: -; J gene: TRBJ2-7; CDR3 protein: CASSPRAGSEQYF; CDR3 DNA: TGTGCCAGCAGTCCCCGGGCGGGGAGCGAGCAGTACTTC
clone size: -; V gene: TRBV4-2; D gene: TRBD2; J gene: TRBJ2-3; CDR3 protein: CASSPRGLAGGQADTQYF; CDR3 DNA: TGTGCCAGCAGCCCTAGGGGGTTAGCGGGGGGGCAGGCAGATACGCAGTATTTT
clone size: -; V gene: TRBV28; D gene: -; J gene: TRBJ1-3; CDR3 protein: CASSDRRSGNTIYF; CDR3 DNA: TGTGCCAGCAGTGACAGGCGCTCTGGAAACACCATATATTTT
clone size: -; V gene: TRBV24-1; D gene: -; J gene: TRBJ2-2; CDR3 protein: CATSVTNGPGELFF; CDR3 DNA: TGTGCCACCAGTGTGACCAATGGGCCCGGGGAGCTGTTTTTT
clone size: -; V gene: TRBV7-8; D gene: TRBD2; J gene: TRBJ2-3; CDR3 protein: CASSPPGAGGNTDTQYF; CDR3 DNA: TGTGCCAGCAGCCCACCGGGGGCGGGGGGGAACACAGATACGCAGTATTTT
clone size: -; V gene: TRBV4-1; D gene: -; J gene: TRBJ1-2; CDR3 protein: CASSQAIDGNYGYTF; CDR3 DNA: TGCGCCAGCAGCCAAGCCATTGACGGGAACTATGGCTACACCTTC
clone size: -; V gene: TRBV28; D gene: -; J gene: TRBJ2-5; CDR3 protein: CASSGGGAAMYQETQYF; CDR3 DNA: TGTGCCAGCAGTGGAGGAGGGGCAGCGATGTACCAAGAGACCCAGTACTTC
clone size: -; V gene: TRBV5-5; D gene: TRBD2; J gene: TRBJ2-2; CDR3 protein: CASSNRLSRGSTGELFF; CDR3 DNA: TGTGCCAGCAGCAACCGACTATCGCGGGGGAGCACCGGGGAGCTGTTTTTT
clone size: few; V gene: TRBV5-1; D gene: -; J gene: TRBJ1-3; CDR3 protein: CASSPGQTISGNTIYF; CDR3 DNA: TGCGCCAGCAGCCCCGGACAGACTATCTCTGGAAACACCATATATTTT
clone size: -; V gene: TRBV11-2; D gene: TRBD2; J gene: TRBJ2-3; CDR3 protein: CASSLVSRGEFTDTQYF; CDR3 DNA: TGTGCCAGCAGCTTAGTATCACGGGGGGAATTTACAGATACGCAGTATTTT
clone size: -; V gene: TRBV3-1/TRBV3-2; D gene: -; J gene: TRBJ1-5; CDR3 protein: CASSLSSMRDSNQPQHF; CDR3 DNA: TGTGCCAGCAGCCTCTCCTCCATGAGAGATAGCAATCAGCCCCAGCATTTT
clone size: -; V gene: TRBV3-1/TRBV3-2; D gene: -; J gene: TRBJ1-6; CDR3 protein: CASSLRGGDSPLHF; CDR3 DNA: TGTGCCAGCAGCCTCCGGGGGGGGGATTCACCCCTCCACTTT
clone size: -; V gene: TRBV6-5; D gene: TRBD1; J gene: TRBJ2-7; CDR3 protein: CASSSAGGFYEQYF; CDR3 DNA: TGTGCCAGCAGTTCCGCAGGGGGCTTCTACGAGCAGTACTTC
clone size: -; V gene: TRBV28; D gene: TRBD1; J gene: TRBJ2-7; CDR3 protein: CASSPHARDRGYEQYF; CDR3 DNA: TGTGCCAGCAGTCCGCACGCCAGAGACAGGGGTTACGAGCAGTACTTC
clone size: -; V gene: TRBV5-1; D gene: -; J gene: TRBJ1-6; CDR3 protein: CASSMGRFNSPLHF; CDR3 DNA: TGCGCCAGCAGCATGGGGCGGTTTAATTCACCCCTCCACTTT
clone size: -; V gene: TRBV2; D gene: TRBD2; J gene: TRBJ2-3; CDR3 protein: CASSEGLAGPDTQYF; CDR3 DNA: TGTGCCAGCAGTGAGGGGCTAGCGGGCCCAGATACGCAGTATTTT
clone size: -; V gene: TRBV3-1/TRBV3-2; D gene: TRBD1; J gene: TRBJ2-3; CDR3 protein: CASSRDRGTDTQYF; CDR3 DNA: TGTGCCAGCAGCCGGGACAGGGGCACAGATACGCAGTATTTT
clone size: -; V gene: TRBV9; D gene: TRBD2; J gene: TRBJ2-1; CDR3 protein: CASSQTIAGGNYNEQFF; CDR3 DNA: TGTGCCAGCAGCCAGACAATAGCGGGGGGGAATTACAATGAGCAGTTCTTC
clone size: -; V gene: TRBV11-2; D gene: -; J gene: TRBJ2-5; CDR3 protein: CASSLGSGRGETQYF; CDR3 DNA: TGTGCCAGCAGCTTAGGGTCCGGTCGGGGGGAGACCCAGTACTTC
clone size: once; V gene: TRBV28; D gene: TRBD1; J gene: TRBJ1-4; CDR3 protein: CASSRDRETNEKLFF; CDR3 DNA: TGTGCCAGCTCGAGAGACAGGGAGACTAATGAAAAACTGTTTTTT
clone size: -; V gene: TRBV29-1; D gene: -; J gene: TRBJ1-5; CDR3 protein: CSVEEGRGQPQHF; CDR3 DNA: TGCAGCGTTGAGGAGGGACGGGGGCAGCCCCAGCATTTT
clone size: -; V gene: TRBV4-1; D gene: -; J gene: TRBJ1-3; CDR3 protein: CASSPTGSGNTIYF; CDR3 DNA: TGCGCCAGCAGCCCAACAGGCTCTGGAAACACCATATATTTT
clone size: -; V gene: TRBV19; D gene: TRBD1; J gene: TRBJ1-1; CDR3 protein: CASSATRQGAGNTEAFF; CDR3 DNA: TGTGCCAGTAGTGCAACCCGACAGGGGGCGGGGAACACTGAAGCTTTCTTT
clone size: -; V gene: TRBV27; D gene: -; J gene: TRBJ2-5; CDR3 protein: CASSLTQGETQYF; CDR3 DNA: TGTGCCAGCAGTTTAACCCAGGGGGAGACCCAGTACTTC
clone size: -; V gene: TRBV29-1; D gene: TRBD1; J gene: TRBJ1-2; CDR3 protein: CSVEAGRGQSKGYTF; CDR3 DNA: TGCAGCGTTGAAGCGGGCAGGGGGCAATCGAAAGGCTACACCTTC
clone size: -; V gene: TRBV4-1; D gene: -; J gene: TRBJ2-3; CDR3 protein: CASSQGYGDTQYF; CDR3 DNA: TGCGCCAGCAGCCAAGGGTACGGAGATACGCAGTATTTT
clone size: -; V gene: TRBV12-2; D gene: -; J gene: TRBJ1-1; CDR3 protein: CASRTHRVNTEAFF; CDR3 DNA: TGTGCAAGTCGCACCCACAGGGTGAACACTGAAGCTTTCTTT
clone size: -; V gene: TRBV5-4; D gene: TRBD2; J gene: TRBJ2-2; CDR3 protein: CASSVFLGGAGELFF; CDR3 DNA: TGTGCCAGCAGCGTTTTCCTCGGGGGGGCCGGGGAGCTGTTTTTT
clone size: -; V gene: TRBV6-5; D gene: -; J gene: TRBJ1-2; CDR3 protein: CASRADGYGYTF; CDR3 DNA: TGTGCCAGCAGGGCAGATGGCTATGGCTACACCTTC
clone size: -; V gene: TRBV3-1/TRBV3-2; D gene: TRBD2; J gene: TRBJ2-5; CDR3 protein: CASSLGGRISTEAWETQYF; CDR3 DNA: TGTGCCAGCAGCCTCGGGGGGAGAATAAGTACGGAGGCTTGGGAGACCCAGTACTTC
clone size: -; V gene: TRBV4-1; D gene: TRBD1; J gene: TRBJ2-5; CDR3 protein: CASSRWDSVQETQYF; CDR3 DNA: TGCGCCAGCAGCCGTTGGGACAGCGTCCAAGAGACCCAGTACTTC
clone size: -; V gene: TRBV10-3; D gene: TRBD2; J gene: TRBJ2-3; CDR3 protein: CATRTSGGATSTDTQYF; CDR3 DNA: TGTGCCACTCGGACTAGCGGGGGAGCAACTAGCACAGATACGCAGTATTTT
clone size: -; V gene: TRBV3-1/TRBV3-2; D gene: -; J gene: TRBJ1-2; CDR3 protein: CASSQGGTTVTF; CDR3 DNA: TGTGCCAGCAGCCAGGGAGGAACCACAGTGACCTTC
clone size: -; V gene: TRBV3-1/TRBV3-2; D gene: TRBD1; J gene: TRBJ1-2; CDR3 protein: CASSQTGTGIYYGYTF; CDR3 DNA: TGTGCCAGCAGCCAAACCGGGACAGGGATATATTATGGCTACACCTTC
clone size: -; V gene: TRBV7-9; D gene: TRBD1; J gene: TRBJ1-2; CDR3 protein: CASSPPGGPGYTF; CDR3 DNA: TGTGCCAGCAGCCCCCCAGGGGGCCCGGGCTACACCTTC
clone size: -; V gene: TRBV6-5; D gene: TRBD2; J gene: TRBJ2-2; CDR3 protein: CASSLWTRPAGELFF; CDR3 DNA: TGTGCCAGCAGTTTATGGACTAGGCCGGCCGGGGAGCTGTTTTTT
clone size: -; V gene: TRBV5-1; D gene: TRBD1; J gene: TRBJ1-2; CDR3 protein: CASSALRDRGLYYGYTF; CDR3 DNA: TGCGCCAGCAGCGCCTTACGGGACAGGGGGCTTTACTATGGCTACACCTTC
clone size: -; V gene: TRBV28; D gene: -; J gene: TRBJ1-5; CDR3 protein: CASSFLQISNQPQHF; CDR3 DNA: TGTGCCAGCAGTTTTCTCCAGATTAGCAATCAGCCCCAGCATTTT
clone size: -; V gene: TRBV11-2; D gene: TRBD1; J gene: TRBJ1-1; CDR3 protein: CASSPGTGANTEAFF; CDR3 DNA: TGTGCCAGCAGCCCCGGGACAGGAGCGAACACTGAAGCTTTCTTT
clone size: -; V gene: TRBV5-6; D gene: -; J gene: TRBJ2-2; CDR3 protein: CASSLLYTGELFF; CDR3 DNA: TGTGCCAGCAGCCTCCTATACACCGGGGAGCTGTTTTTT
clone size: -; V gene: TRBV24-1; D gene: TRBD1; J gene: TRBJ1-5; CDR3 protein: CATSSQGSGQPQHF; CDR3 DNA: TGTGCCACCAGTTCACAGGGGTCCGGGCAGCCCCAGCATTTT
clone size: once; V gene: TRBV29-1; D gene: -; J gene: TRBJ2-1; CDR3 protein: CSVDWRGEQFF; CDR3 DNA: TGCAGCGTTGATTGGCGGGGTGAGCAGTTCTTC
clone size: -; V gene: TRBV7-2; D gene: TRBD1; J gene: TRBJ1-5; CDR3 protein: CASSPDRGVQPQHF; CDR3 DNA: TGTGCCAGCAGCCCAGACAGGGGAGTTCAGCCCCAGCATTTT
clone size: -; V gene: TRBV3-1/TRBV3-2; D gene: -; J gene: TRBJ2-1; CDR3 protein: CASSQASVLQQFF; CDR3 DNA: TGTGCCAGCAGCCAAGCCAGCGTCCTTCAGCAGTTCTTC
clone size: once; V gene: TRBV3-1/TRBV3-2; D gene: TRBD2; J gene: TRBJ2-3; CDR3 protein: CASSTRTRVDTQYF; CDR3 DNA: TGTGCCAGCAGCACCAGGACTAGGGTGGATACGCAGTATTTT
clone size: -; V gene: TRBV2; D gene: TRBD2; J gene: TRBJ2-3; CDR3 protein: CASSETSVYTDTQYF; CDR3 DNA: TGTGCCAGCAGTGAGACTAGCGTTTACACAGATACGCAGTATTTT
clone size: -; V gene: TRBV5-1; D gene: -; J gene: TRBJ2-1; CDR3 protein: CASSLGQILNEQFF; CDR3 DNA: TGCGCCAGCAGCTTGGGACAGATTCTAAATGAGCAGTTCTTC
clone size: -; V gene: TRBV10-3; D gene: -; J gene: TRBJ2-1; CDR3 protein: CAISRTTRVDEQFF; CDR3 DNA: TGTGCCATCAGCCGGACTACCCGGGTGGATGAGCAGTTCTTC
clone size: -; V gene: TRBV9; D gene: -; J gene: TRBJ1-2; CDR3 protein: CASSVGQGGYGYTF; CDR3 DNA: TGTGCCAGCAGCGTAGGCCAGGGAGGCTATGGCTACACCTTC
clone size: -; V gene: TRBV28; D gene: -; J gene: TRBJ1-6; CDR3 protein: CASTQLGATVFLHF; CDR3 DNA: TGTGCCAGCACCCAATTGGGGGCTACGGTTTTCCTCCACTTT
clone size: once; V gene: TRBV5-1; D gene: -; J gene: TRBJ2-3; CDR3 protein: CASSLYSGDTQYF; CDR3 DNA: TGCGCCAGCAGCTTGTACTCGGGGGATACGCAGTATTTT
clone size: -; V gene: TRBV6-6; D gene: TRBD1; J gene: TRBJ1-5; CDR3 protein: CASSWTTGGYQPQHF; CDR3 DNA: TGTGCCAGCAGTTGGACGACAGGGGGCTATCAGCCCCAGCATTTT